This T cell receptor (beta chain) was recovered during a study of CXCR3-negative and CXCR3-positive naive CD8 T cells. Study details: Total TRB output reached around 150 million reads, about 1.5 +/- 0.3 million per library.

There are 19 residues in the CDR3. Per the germline V gene, CDR1 is DFQATT and CDR2 is SNEGSKA (reference sequence). UMI-labeled 5' RACE TRB cDNA libraries were prepared from the cells. TCRdb reprocessed the 5' RACE reads; each CDR3 protein has one entry and no DNA is given. In all, the sample yields tens of thousands of distinct CDR3 sequences. The rearrangement links TRBV20-1 to TRBJ2-3; the TCRdb D gene call, TRBD2, has no DNA to confirm it. This sequence originates from a human donor in good health. Some clones in this sample may be carry-over from other donors' samples. Sequencing input: naive CXCR3- CD8+ T cells from blood. Noted subset: CD45RO-CCR7+CD27+CD95- naive CD8+ T cells lacking CXCR3 (TNR3-). CDR3 sequence reads: CSATKVGTSGGAWTDTQYF.